This T cell receptor (beta chain) is drawn from a study of human CD8 memory T cell subsets. Study-level points and caveats: Exclusively the beta chains of the T cell receptor underwent sequencing in this study.

Construction of TCR beta libraries was accomplished by means of UMI-labeled 5' RACE. TCRdb reprocessed the 5' RACE reads and keeps a single row for each CDR3 protein, giving no DNA. This listing includes about 17,000 distinct CDR3 sequences. The authors drew RNA from duplicate vials of roughly 150,000 sorted CD8+ T cells per subset. CDR1 is SEHNR and CDR2 is FQNEAQ in the germline V gene (reference sequence). The CDR3 length is 12 residues. Remarks on this clonotype: As yet, its antigen is unknown.

Sequencing input: CD8+ stem-like memory T cells (TSCM and TCM) sorted from PBMCs. Subset denoted: stem-like memory CD8 T cells (TSTEM), CCR7+ PD-1- TIGIT-. This sequence joins TRBV7-9 and TRBJ1-1. The source of this sequence is a human donor in good health. The CDR3: CASSSRDREAFF.